The T cell receptor beta chain described here comes from a study of CD8 T cells in ankylosing spondylitis. Making the TCR beta libraries involved quantitative 5'-RACE with molecular barcodes. A single record per CDR3 protein comes from TCRdb applying MiXCR to the 5' RACE reads. Of a few hundred thousand distinct CDR3 sequences listed, approximately 20% are singletons. This clonotype was seen a few times. The antigen remains undetermined. CDR1 is LGHNA and CDR2 is YSLEER in the germline V gene. This CDR3 is built from 17 residues. With 0 bases clipped from V and 7 bases from J, the junction kept 8 bases outside the gene matches. Study results and caveats: Some motif variants had been reported before (in reactive arthritis synovial fluid and blood). Ankylosing spondylitis blood seemed to carry a telltale TCR beta motif made of several highly homologous variants.

The chain couples TRBV4-3 to TRBJ2-2, with 10 bases fitting TRBD2. The sequenced material came from blood, either unsorted or a sorted T cell fraction (not recorded which). The sequence was obtained from a male donor with ankylosing spondylitis. The CDR3 coding sequence is TGCGCCAGCAGCCAAGATTATAGGGCTAGCGGGGGCGGGGAGCTGTTTTTT. Amino acids: CASSQDYRASGGGELFF.